This entry lists 27 T cell receptor beta chains sequenced from one sample in a study of cytomegalovirus exposure and HLA in healthy donors. The data were produced by immunoSEQ multiplex PCR, yet TCRdb's version contains in-frame clones alone and is incomplete. The sample lists about 73,000 clones, 85% to 95% seen once, with approximately 3.4% in the top ten. The source material was PBMCs. Every receptor here comes from a man aged 18-30 years in good health and CMV-seronegative.

The chain carries TRBV7-8 and TRBJ1-6, with 7 bases identical to TRBD1. Germline CDR1 and CDR2: SGHVS and FQNEAQ. The CDR3 consists of 16 residues. J gave up 6 bases and V 1 base, and 6 bases lay outside the gene matches. The CDR3 nucleotides are TGTGCCAGCAGCTTAGGACAGGGCTATAGTAATTCACCCCTCCACTTT. Encoded protein: CASSLGQGYSNSPLHF. The entire variable domain, with the rest obtained from reference TRBV7-8 and TRBJ1-6, is as follows: GAGVSQSPRYKVAKRGQDVALRCDPISGHVSLFWYQQALGQGPEFLTYFQNEAQLDKSGLPSDRFFAERPEGSVSTLKIQRTQQEDSAVYLCASSLGQGYSNSPLHFGNGTRLTVT.

The CDR3 region has the DNA TGTGCCAGCAGCGGAGGCAGTTTGGGGAACACTGAAGCTTTCTTT. Translation: CASSGGSLGNTEAFF. This sequence joins TRBV9 and TRBJ1-1; D uncertain. The CDR3 contains 15 residues. Germline values: CDR1 SGDLS, CDR2 YYNGEE. Trimming stripped 3 bases from V and 1 base from J, with 13 bases between. Filled out from reference TRBV9 and TRBJ1-1, the complete variable domain reads DSGVTQTPKHLITATGQRVTLRCSPRSGDLSVYWYQQSLDQGLQFLIQYYNGEERAKGNILERFSAQQFPDLHSELNLSSLELGDSALYFCASSGGSLGNTEAFFGQGTRLTVV.

The CDR3 DNA is TGTGCCACCTCCGGGACAGGGGGCGGAGGGAACTATGGCTACACCTTC. This sequence encodes CATSGTGGGGNYGYTF. This rearrangement joins TRBV28 to TRBJ1-2; 12 bases are a match to TRBD1. With 10 bases clipped from V and 2 bases from J, the junction kept 11 bases outside the gene matches. The length of the CDR3 is 16 residues. Per the germline V gene, CDR1 is MDHEN and CDR2 is SYDVKM.

The chain carries TRBV25-1 and TRBJ1-2, with D hard to call. The CDR3 length is 12 residues. Germline CDR1 and CDR2: MGHDK and SYGVNS. Deletions cut 4 bases from V and 8 bases from J, with 11 bases between. CDR3 in DNA: TGTGCCAGCAGTGTGTTAAGTGCGGGCTACACCTTC. Its protein product is CASSVLSAGYTF.

This sequence joins TRBV10-2 and TRBJ2-3, with 7 bases fitting TRBD1. V was pared by 8 bases and J by 1 base, with 12 bases of the junction left unmatched. The CDR3 loop spans 16 amino acids. Germline V CDR1 and CDR2: WSHSY, SAAADI. For the CDR3, the DNA is TGCGCCAGCCTAACTAACAGGGGTTTTGGCACAGATACGCAGTATTTT. It specifies CASLTNRGFGTDTQYF.

CDR3 loop: CAWSVVPHLKGGNYGYTF. Here the CDR3 DNA reads TGTGCCTGGAGTGTCGTCCCCCATTTGAAAGGGGGAAACTATGGCTACACCTTC. The rearrangement links TRBV30 to TRBJ1-2, with D possibly being TRBD1 (6 bases). The germline gives CDR1 GTSNPN, CDR2 SVGIG (reference sequence). This CDR3 spans 18 amino acids. The V end was cut by 0 bases, the J end by 2 bases, with 22 bases between.

The chain has TRBV5-1 and TRBJ1-5; D is unclear. V was shortened by 0 bases and J by 3 bases, with 7 bases between the two germline ends. Germline V gives CDR1 SGHRS, CDR2 YFSETQ. The CDR3 extends over 14 amino acids. The CDR3 spells CASSLGTDNQPQHF. CDR3 in DNA: TGCGCCAGCAGCTTGGGGACTGACAATCAGCCCCAGCATTTT. The full variable domain, with the rest looked up from reference TRBV5-1 and TRBJ1-5, is KAGVTQTPRYLIKTRGQQVTLSCSPISGHRSVSWYQQTPGQGLQFLFEYFSETQRNKGNFPGRFSGRQFSNSRSEMNVSTLELGDSALYLCASSLGTDNQPQHFGDGTRLSIL.

CDR3 residues: CASSDIRTGAHEQYF. The CDR3 DNA reads TGTGCCAGCAGTGATATACGGACAGGGGCCCACGAGCAGTACTTC. This sequence joins TRBV6-1 and TRBJ2-7, with 9 bases matching TRBD1. The CDR3 consists of 15 residues. The germline V gene has CDR1 MNHNS and CDR2 SASEGT. Trimming cost V 3 bases and J 5 bases; bases outside gene matches: 8.

J is TRBJ1-2 and V is TRBV7-3, with D unresolved. The V end lost 5 bases, the J end lost 8 bases, and 18 bases lay between the germline ends. This CDR3 comprises 14 residues. In germline, CDR1 is SGHTA, CDR2 FQGTGA. CDR3 sequence: CASSPRAGWMGYTF. DNA for the CDR3: TGTGCCAGCAGCCCGAGGGCGGGTTGGATGGGCTACACCTTC.

Concerning this clone: Mismatch with germline at one junction end may stem from a read error. V gene TRBV7-7 combines with J gene TRBJ2-3; D perhaps matches TRBD1 (7 bases). Germline V gene data show CDR1 as SSHAT and CDR2 as FNYEAQ (reference sequence). The CDR3 is 15 residues long. In nucleotides, the CDR3 is TGTGCTAGCAGCCCTACGACAGGGACTTTGGATACGCAGTATTTT. Translating gives CASSPTTGTLDTQYF.

This clone was picked up one time. The J gene is TRBJ1-2, the V gene TRBV28; TRBD1 aligns across 8 bases. Germline V gives CDR1 MDHEN, CDR2 SYDVKM. This CDR3 contains 14 residues. The junction had 7 bases not matched to a gene; V was cut back by 3 bases and J by 7 bases. The DNA for the CDR3 is TGTGCCAGCAGTTTGGGAGGCCAGGGGGCTGGCTACACCTTC. Protein: CASSLGGQGAGYTF.

The V call is TRBV15, the J call TRBJ1-2; tentative D call: TRBD1 (5 bases). The V gene's germline CDR1 is LNHNV and CDR2 YYDKDF (reference sequence). CDR3 size: 15 residues. Trimming removed 0 bases at V and 1 base at J, with 9 bases between. This CDR3 is CATSRDRVLNYGYTF. The CDR3 bases are TGTGCCACCAGCAGAGACAGGGTTCTTAACTATGGCTACACCTTC.

This clone was picked up one time. V is TRBV2 and J is TRBJ1-1; 8 nucleotides line up with TRBD1. J was trimmed by 4 bases and V by 6 bases; bases with no gene match: 10. CDR3 length equals 15 residues. Per the germline V gene, CDR1 is SNHLY and CDR2 is FYNNEI. This CDR3 is CASSDPPTGGTEAFF. Written as DNA, the CDR3 is TGTGCCAGCAGCGATCCCCCAACAGGGGGCACTGAAGCTTTCTTT.

The chain employs TRBV19 and TRBJ1-5, with TRBD1 matching 10 bases. This CDR3 region has 15 residues. The V segment lost 2 bases and the J segment 5 bases; nucleotides outside the gene matches: 3. Germline lookup yields CDR1 LNHDA and CDR2 SQIVND (reference sequence). The CDR3 DNA reads as TGTGCCAGTAGTATAAGGACAGGGGGGTATCAGCCCCAGCATTTT. Protein sequence: CASSIRTGGYQPQHF.

This clone was found once. As DNA, the CDR3 is TGTGCCAGTAGCCAGGGGGTGGGGGTTGAAGCTTTCTTT. This codes for CASSQGVGVEAFF. The chain couples TRBV19 to TRBJ1-1, with 7 nucleotides matching TRBD1. The V and J ends lost 6 bases and 7 bases, in that order; junction bases with no gene match: 8. CDR1 is LNHDA, CDR2 SQIVND, per germline (reference sequence). The CDR3 spans 13 residues. Full variable domain (rest looked up from reference TRBV19 and TRBJ1-1): DGGITQSPKYLFRKEGQNVTLSCEQNLNHDAMYWYRQDPGQGLRLIYYSQIVNDFQKGDIAEGYSVSREKKESFPLTVTSAQKNPTAFYLCASSQGVGVEAFFGQGTRLTVV.

The chain joins TRBV19 to TRBJ2-7; D remains unclear. Germline-derived CDR1 and CDR2 are LNHDA and SQIVND (reference sequence). The V end lost 6 bases, the J end lost 2 bases, and 14 bases lay between the germline ends. The length of the CDR3 is 14 residues. This chain's CDR3 is CASSPGTQTYEQYF. The CDR3 DNA reads TGTGCCAGTAGCCCCGGCACACAGACCTACGAGCAGTACTTC.

J is TRBJ2-7 and V is TRBV23-1; D possibly corresponds to TRBD2 (5 bases). Being an ORF, TRBV23-1 has a function that is uncertain. V lost 0 bases and J 9 bases, leaving 24 bases between the germline ends. The CDR3 is 17 amino acids. The CDR3 nucleotides read TGCGCCAGCAGTCAATCGTTCGGGATGTTCGGTTCTGGGAGGCAGTACTTC. It codes for CASSQSFGMFGSGRQYF.

This clone has just one count. The CDR3 is CASRYRGFNSPLHF. In DNA form, the CDR3 reads TGTGCCAGCAGGTACAGGGGGTTTAATTCACCCCTCCACTTT. V gene TRBV6-5 combines with J gene TRBJ1-6; 8 bases map to TRBD1. V shed 6 bases and J 6 bases; nucleotides not matched to a gene: 4. The CDR3 is 14 residues long. Germline CDR1 reads MNHEY; CDR2 reads SVGAGI.

The genes are TRBV25-1 and TRBJ2-1; the D gene is possibly TRBD1 (6 bases). CDR1 MGHDK and CDR2 SYGVNS come from the germline V gene. Trimming took off 7 bases at V and 7 bases at J, with 11 bases between the two ends. The CDR3 is 12 amino acids. The CDR3 loop reads CASITQGNEQFF. In DNA form, the CDR3 reads TGTGCCAGCATAACTCAGGGGAATGAGCAGTTCTTC. Looking up the rest from reference TRBV25-1 and TRBJ2-1 gives the full variable domain: EADIYQTPRYLVIGTGKKITLECSQTMGHDKMYWYQQDPGMELHLIHYSYGVNSTEKGDLSSESTVSRIRTEHFPLTLESARPSHTSQYLCASITQGNEQFFGPGTRLTVL.

This chain connects TRBV4-2 to TRBJ2-5; 14 nucleotides line up with TRBD2. The V gene end was trimmed by 8 bases and the J gene end by 5 bases; junction bases not matched to a gene: 13. This CDR3 is 17 amino acids long. Germline values: CDR1 LGHNA, CDR2 YNFKEQ. The DNA for the CDR3 is TGTGCCAGCGCCGCCGGGACTAGCGGGGGCCGGGGTGAGACCCAGTACTTC. It codes for CASAAGTSGGRGETQYF.

This clone was counted a single time. This chain connects TRBV4-2 to TRBJ2-5; D possibly corresponds to TRBD2 (6 bases). Per the germline V gene, CDR1 is LGHNA and CDR2 is YNFKEQ. The CDR3 has 15 amino acids. V was pared by 0 bases and J by 0 bases, with 8 bases between. CDR3 protein: CASSQDRGYQETQYF. In nucleotides, the CDR3 is TGTGCCAGCAGCCAAGATCGGGGGTACCAAGAGACCCAGTACTTC.

The genes are TRBV9 and TRBJ1-5; TRBD1 aligns across 8 bases. Germline loops: CDR1 SGDLS, CDR2 YYNGEE. V trimming: 5 bases; J trimming: 6 bases; junction bases outside the gene matches: 7. The CDR3 has 14 residues. This CDR3 is CASSEGQGGQPQHF. DNA for the CDR3: TGTGCCAGCAGTGAAGGACAGGGAGGTCAGCCCCAGCATTTT.

The gene calls are TRBV6-5 and TRBJ2-7; 9 bases align to TRBD1. V was pared by 10 bases and J by 6 bases, with 16 bases of the junction left unmatched. The CDR3 is 15 residues long. Germline-derived CDR1 and CDR2 are MNHEY and SVGAGI. Written as DNA, the CDR3 is TGTGCCACAGCTTTGGGGGGACAGGGATCTCTCGAGCAGTACTTC. Amino acids: CATALGGQGSLEQYF.

This chain connects TRBV4-1 to TRBJ2-5; D is uncertain. This CDR3 has 14 amino acids. Deletions cut 0 bases from V and 2 bases from J, with 7 bases between. Germline-derived CDR1 and CDR2 are MGHRA and YSYEKL. CDR3 region: CASSQDVLQETQYF. The CDR3 bases are TGCGCCAGCAGCCAAGACGTCCTTCAAGAGACCCAGTACTTC.

The chain couples TRBV5-1 to TRBJ2-2; 10 bases are a match to TRBD1. The length of the CDR3 is 17 residues. With V trimmed by 3 bases and J by 3 bases, 8 bases remained unmatched. CDR1 and CDR2 from the germline V gene are SGHRS and YFSETQ. The CDR3 DNA sequence: TGCGCCAGCAGCTCCCTGGGACAGGGGACATACACCGGGGAGCTGTTTTTT. Protein sequence: CASSSLGQGTYTGELFF.

V gene TRBV9 combines with J gene TRBJ1-1; D gene ambiguous. The CDR3 runs to 15 residues. In germline, CDR1 is SGDLS, CDR2 YYNGEE. Deletions cut 0 bases from V and 1 base from J, with 10 bases between. CDR3 coding DNA: TGTGCCAGCAGCGTAGAGGAGGTAAGGAACACTGAAGCTTTCTTT. Amino acids: CASSVEEVRNTEAFF. Drawing the rest from reference TRBV9 and TRBJ1-1, the complete variable domain is DSGVTQTPKHLITATGQRVTLRCSPRSGDLSVYWYQQSLDQGLQFLIQYYNGEERAKGNILERFSAQQFPDLHSELNLSSLELGDSALYFCASSVEEVRNTEAFFGQGTRLTVV.

The chain is built from TRBV6-5 and TRBJ1-5; D not certain. Deletions cut 7 bases from V and 1 base from J, with 8 bases between. The CDR3 totals 13 residues. Germline V gives CDR1 MNHEY, CDR2 SVGAGI. The CDR3 is CASTPASNQPQHF. The CDR3 DNA reads as TGTGCCAGCACCCCCGCGAGCAATCAGCCCCAGCATTTT.